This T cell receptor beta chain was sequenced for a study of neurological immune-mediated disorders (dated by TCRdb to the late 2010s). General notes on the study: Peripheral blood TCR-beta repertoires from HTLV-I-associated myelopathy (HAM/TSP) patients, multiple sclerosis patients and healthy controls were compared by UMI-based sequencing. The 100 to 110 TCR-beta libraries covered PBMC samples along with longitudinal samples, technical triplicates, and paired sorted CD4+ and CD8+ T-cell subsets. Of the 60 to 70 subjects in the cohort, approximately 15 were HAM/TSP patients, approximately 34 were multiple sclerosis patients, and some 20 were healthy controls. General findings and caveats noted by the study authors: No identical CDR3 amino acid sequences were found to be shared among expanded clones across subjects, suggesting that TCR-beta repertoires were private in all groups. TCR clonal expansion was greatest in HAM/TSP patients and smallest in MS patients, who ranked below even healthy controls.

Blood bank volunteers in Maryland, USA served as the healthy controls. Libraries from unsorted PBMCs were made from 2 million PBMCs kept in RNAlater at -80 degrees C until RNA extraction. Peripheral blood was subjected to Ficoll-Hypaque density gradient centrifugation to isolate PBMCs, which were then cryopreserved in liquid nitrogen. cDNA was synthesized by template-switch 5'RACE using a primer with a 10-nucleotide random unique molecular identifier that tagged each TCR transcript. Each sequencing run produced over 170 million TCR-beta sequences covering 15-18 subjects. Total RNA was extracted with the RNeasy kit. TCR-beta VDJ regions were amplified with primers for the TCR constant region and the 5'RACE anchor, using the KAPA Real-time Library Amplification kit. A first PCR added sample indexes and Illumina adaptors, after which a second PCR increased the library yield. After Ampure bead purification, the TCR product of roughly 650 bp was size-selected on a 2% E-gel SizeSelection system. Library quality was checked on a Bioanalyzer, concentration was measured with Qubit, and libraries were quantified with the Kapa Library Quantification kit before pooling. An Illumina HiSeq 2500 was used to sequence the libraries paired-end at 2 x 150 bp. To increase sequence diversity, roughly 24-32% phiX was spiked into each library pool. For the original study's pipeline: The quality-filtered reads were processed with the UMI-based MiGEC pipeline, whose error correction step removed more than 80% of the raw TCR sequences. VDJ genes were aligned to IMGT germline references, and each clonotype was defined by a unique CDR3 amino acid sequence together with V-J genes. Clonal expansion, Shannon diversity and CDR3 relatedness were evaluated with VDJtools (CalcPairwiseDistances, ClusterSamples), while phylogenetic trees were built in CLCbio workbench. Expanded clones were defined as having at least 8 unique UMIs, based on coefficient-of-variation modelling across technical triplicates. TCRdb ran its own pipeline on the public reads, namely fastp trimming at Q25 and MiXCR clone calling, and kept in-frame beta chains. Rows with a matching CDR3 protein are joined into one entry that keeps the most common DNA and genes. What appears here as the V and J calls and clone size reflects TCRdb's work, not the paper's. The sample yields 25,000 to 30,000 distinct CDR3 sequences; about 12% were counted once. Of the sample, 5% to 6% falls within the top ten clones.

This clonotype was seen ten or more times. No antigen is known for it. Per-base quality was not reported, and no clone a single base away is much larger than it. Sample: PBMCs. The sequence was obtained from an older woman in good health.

DNA sequence: TGCAGTGCCACTAGGGGGGGGGGTAATGAAAAACTGTTTTTT. It specifies CSATRGGGNEKLFF. Recombination connected TRBV20-1 to TRBJ1-4; the best D guess is TRBD1, with 6 bases matching. In the germline V gene (reference sequence), CDR1 corresponds to DFQATT and CDR2 to SNEGSKA. V was cut back by 6 bases and J by 4 bases, leaving a gap of 15 bases between them. The CDR3 measures 14 amino acids from cysteine to phenylalanine. Of the read, only the CDR3 DNA is kept; its 42 bases are in frame from base 1.